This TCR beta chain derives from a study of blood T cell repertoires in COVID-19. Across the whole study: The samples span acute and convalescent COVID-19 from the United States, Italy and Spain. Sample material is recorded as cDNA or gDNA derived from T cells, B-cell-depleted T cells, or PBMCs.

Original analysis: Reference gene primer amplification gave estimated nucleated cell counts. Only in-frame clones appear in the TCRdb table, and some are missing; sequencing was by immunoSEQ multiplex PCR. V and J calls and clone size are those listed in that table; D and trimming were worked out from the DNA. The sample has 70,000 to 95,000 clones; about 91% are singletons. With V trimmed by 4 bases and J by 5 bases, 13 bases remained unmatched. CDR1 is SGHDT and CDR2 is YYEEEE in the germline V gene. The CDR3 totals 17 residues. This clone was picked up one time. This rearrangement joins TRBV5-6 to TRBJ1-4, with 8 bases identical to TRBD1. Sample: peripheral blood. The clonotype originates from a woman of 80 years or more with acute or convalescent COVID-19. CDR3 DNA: TGTGCCAGCAGCCTACGGACAGGGAGGGGGGTAAATGAAAAACTGTTTTTT. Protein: CASSLRTGRGVNEKLFF.